This T cell receptor (beta chain) was observed in a study of naive and memory T cell subsets. The study's findings and limits: Naive repertoires, especially CD8, held a few larger clonotypes, possibly memory cells re-expressing CD45RA.

From germline, CDR1 is LGHDT and CDR2 YNNKEL (reference sequence). Trimming cost V 3 bases and J 0 bases; bases outside gene matches: 0. This CDR3 has 15 amino acids. Only a few counts were recorded for this clonotype. The antigen is unknown. Two oligonucleotides, mixed equimolar, formed the beta constant-region primer covering TRBC1 and TRBC2. Ligated cDNA was amplified by four rounds of PCR with nested alpha and beta constant-region primers and SP2. One entry per CDR3 protein results from TCRdb running MiXCR on the UMI-ligation and nested PCR reads. The repertoire holds over 130,000 distinct CDR3 sequences, with approximately 20% as singletons.

The V gene is TRBV3-1, the J gene TRBJ2-2; 8 positions agree with TRBD2. The TCR originated in a human donor in good health. Sequenced material: naive CD8+ T cells from blood. As DNA, the CDR3 is TGTGCCAGCAGCCAGGGACTAGCGAACACCGGGGAGCTGTTTTTT. Its translation is CASSQGLANTGELFF.